These T cell receptor beta chains were read from a single sample in a study of blood T cell repertoires in COVID-19. Measured with immunoSEQ multiplex PCR; TCRdb has only the in-frame clones, and not every one. The sample lists a few hundred thousand clones; over 75% were seen once. Sample: peripheral blood. These receptors all come from a human donor in a cohort sampled during active COVID-19. Each CDR3 is given with its conserved first and last residue. A D gene is named only where the DNA matches it firmly. The listing skips clone size in some rows; elsewhere it reads once, few, many or a size class.

J	V	D	size	DNA	CDR3
TRBJ2-7	TRBV5-1	TRBD1	-	TGCGCCAGCAGCCGGAACCAAAACGGACAGGGTACCAACGAGCAGTACTTC	CASSRNQNGQGTNEQYF
TRBJ2-7	TRBV19	-	-	TGTGCCAGTAGTATCCGGAGGGGGCCTTACGAGCAGTACTTC	CASSIRRGPYEQYF
TRBJ2-7	TRBV30	-	-	TGTGCCTGGAGTGTTGGAGGGAGCTCCTACGAGCAGTACTTC	CAWSVGGSSYEQYF
TRBJ1-2	TRBV7-2	TRBD1	once	TGTGCCAGCAGCAAGGGACAGGGAATTAACTATGGCTACACCTTC	CASSKGQGINYGYTF
TRBJ1-5	TRBV10-3	-	once	TGTGCCATCAGTGAACAGAAAAGCAATCAGCCCCAGCATTTT	CAISEQKSNQPQHF
TRBJ2-7	TRBV5-1	-	-	TGCGCCAGCAGAGGAACAGGGCGCTGGGAGCAGTACTTC	CASRGTGRWEQYF
TRBJ1-4	TRBV28	TRBD1	once	TGTGCCAGCGGACAGGTTTCTAATGAAAAACTGTTTTTT	CASGQVSNEKLFF
TRBJ1-1	TRBV6-5	-	-	TGTGCCAGCAGTTACGTAAAAATGAACACTGAAGCTTTCTTT	CASSYVKMNTEAFF
TRBJ2-7	TRBV4-3	TRBD2	-	TGCGCCAGCAGCCAAATTCTCACTAGCGGGGGGAGCGAGCAGTACTTC	CASSQILTSGGSEQYF
TRBJ1-1	TRBV9	TRBD1	-	TGTGCCAGCAGTCAGACAGGGGGAGAGGGGGCTTTCTTT	CASSQTGGEGAFF
TRBJ2-7	TRBV6-5	TRBD1	-	TGTGCCAGCAGTTCGAAACAGGGGGCGTCCTACGAGCAGTACTTC	CASSSKQGASYEQYF
TRBJ1-3	TRBV7-2	-	-	TGTGCCAGCAACTCGCTGGGCACCCTAGGAAACACCATATATTTT	CASNSLGTLGNTIYF
TRBJ1-1	TRBV7-9	TRBD1	-	TGTGCCAGCAGCCCACAGGGGTGGGGCACTGAAGCTTTCTTT	CASSPQGWGTEAFF
TRBJ1-5	TRBV6-5	-	-	TGTGCCAGCAGGTGGGGGGGCGGCGATCAGCCCCAGCATTTT	CASRWGGGDQPQHF
TRBJ2-7	TRBV27	TRBD1	-	TGTGCCAGCAGTTCCGGACAGGCCAGGGACGACTACGAGCAGTACTTC	CASSSGQARDDYEQYF
TRBJ2-7	TRBV12-3/TRBV12-4	TRBD2	-	TGTGCCAGCAGTTTAGCGGGGGGGGTAGAGCAGTACTTC	CASSLAGGVEQYF
TRBJ2-2	TRBV12-5	TRBD2	-	TGTGCTAGTGGTTTAGCGGGAGGAACCGGGGAGCTGTTTTTT	CASGLAGGTGELFF
TRBJ2-7	TRBV5-1	TRBD2	-	TGCGCCAGCAGCCTAATGGCGGTTCGGACTAGCGGGAACGAGCAGTACTTC	CASSLMAVRTSGNEQYF
TRBJ1-3	TRBV6-5	-	few	TGTGCCAGCAGCCCCCGAGGTGGAAACACCATATATTTT	CASSPRGGNTIYF
TRBJ2-7	TRBV7-3	-	-	TGTGCCAGCGCTCGGAACGGAGGCCCTATAGACGAGCAGTACTTC	CASARNGGPIDEQYF
TRBJ1-4	TRBV7-9	-	once	TGTGCCAGCAGCTTAGCCCCTCGGACTGAGAATGAAAAACTGTTTTTT	CASSLAPRTENEKLFF
TRBJ1-1	TRBV18	-	-	TGTGCCAGCTCACCACCGAACAGGGAGGGCACTGAAGCTTTCTTT	CASSPPNREGTEAFF
TRBJ1-1	TRBV28	TRBD1	-	TGTGCCAGCAGTCCCCGGACAGGGATGGAGGCTGAAGCTTTCTTT	CASSPRTGMEAEAFF
TRBJ1-2	TRBV29-1	-	-	TGCAGCGCTTCCCCACTGGGCCTTAACTATGGCTACACCTTC	CSASPLGLNYGYTF
TRBJ2-7	TRBV5-1	-	-	TGCGCCAGCAGCGCGGCCTACGAGCAGTACTTC	CASSAAYEQYF
TRBJ2-7	TRBV6-5	-	-	TGTGCCAGCAGCCTTTCCTACAGGGAAGACGAGCAGTACTTC	CASSLSYREDEQYF
TRBJ1-1	TRBV27	TRBD1	-	TGTGCCAGCAGTCTAACAGGGGAAAGGGCTGAAGCTTTCTTT	CASSLTGERAEAFF
TRBJ1-3	TRBV25-1	-	-	TGTGCCAGCTCATCTCGGTGGGAGGCGGTTGGAAACACCATATATTTT	CASSSRWEAVGNTIYF
TRBJ1-2	TRBV24-1	-	-	TGTGCCACCAGTGATAGAGGGTTCCACTATGGCTACACCTTC	CATSDRGFHYGYTF
TRBJ2-3	TRBV6-2/TRBV6-3	TRBD2	-	TGTGCCAGCAGTTACTCTCTAGCGGGGGACCGCACAGATACGCAGTATTTT	CASSYSLAGDRTDTQYF
TRBJ1-1	TRBV6-5	-	-	TGTGCCAGCAGTTACTCTGCCCACCAGGGCACTGAAGCTTTCTTT	CASSYSAHQGTEAFF
TRBJ2-7	TRBV5-6	-	few	TGTGCCAGCAGCACTGGAGGATTCGCCTACGAGCAGTACTTC	CASSTGGFAYEQYF
TRBJ2-1	TRBV15	TRBD1	-	TGTGCCACCAGCGGGGACAGGGGCCACAATGAGCAGTTCTTC	CATSGDRGHNEQFF
TRBJ2-7	TRBV28	-	-	TGTGCCAGCAGTTTCCAAGCCGTTAACTACGAGCAGTACTTC	CASSFQAVNYEQYF
TRBJ2-5	TRBV5-8	TRBD1	-	TGTGCCAGCAGCTTGCGGGACAGGGCCCAAGAGACCCAGTACTTC	CASSLRDRAQETQYF
TRBJ2-2	TRBV10-3	TRBD1	-	TGTGCCATCAGTCAACACCTGACAGGGTCGGACACCGGGGAGCTGTTTTTT	CAISQHLTGSDTGELFF
TRBJ2-1	TRBV7-2	TRBD2	-	TGTGCCAGCAGCCACTATCGGGCGGGGGGTAATGAGCAGTTCTTC	CASSHYRAGGNEQFF
TRBJ2-1	TRBV25-1	TRBD1	-	TGTGCCAGCAGTGAAAGGGACAGGGTAAACAATGAGCAGTTCTTC	CASSERDRVNNEQFF
TRBJ2-5	TRBV5-1	TRBD2	-	TGCGCCAGCAGCACGGGGACTAGGCGAGAGACCCAGTACTTC	CASSTGTRRETQYF
TRBJ1-1	TRBV5-1	TRBD1	-	TGCGCCAGCAGTTTTTTTACGGGACAGGGGACCACTGAAGCTTTCTTT	CASSFFTGQGTTEAFF
TRBJ1-2	TRBV11-2	-	-	TGTGCCAGCACGGGGGTCCCAGGCTATGGCTACACCTTC	CASTGVPGYGYTF
TRBJ2-7	TRBV15	TRBD2	-	TGTGCCACCAGCAGGGGGGGGAGCTCCTACGAGCAGTACTTC	CATSRGGSSYEQYF
TRBJ1-2	TRBV5-6	-	-	TGTGCCAGCAGCTTGGCCCCCGACAGATTAGGGTATGGCTACACCTTC	CASSLAPDRLGYGYTF
TRBJ2-7	TRBV6-5	-	-	TGTGCCAGCAGCCCAACGGGAGCGCGGGGCTACGAGCAGTACTTC	CASSPTGARGYEQYF